These 17 T cell receptor beta chains were all obtained from the same sample, sequenced in a study of T cell responses to AZD1222 COVID-19 vaccine. Sequencing used immunoSEQ multiplex PCR; TCRdb keeps in-frame clones, though not all of them. In the table there are about 140,000 clones, more than 85% of which are singletons. The specimen was peripheral blood, collected 28 days after the second AZD1222 dose. The receptors were sampled from an adult who received the AZD1222 COVID-19 vaccine.

The chain joins TRBV28 to TRBJ1-1, with D perhaps TRBD1 (5 bases). The germline V and J ends were trimmed by 3 bases and 10 bases, with 9 bases remaining between them. This CDR3 has 11 amino acids. Germline V lookup: CDR1 MDHEN, CDR2 SYDVKM. The CDR3 DNA follows: TGTGCCAGCAGTTTCAAGGGGCTAGCTTTCTTT. Protein sequence: CASSFKGLAFF.

This clone has only a few counts. This sequence joins TRBV6-5 and TRBJ2-7; D unclear. This CDR3 contains 15 residues. V was cut by 5 bases and J by 0 bases, with 14 bases left in between. CDR1 and CDR2 from the germline V gene are MNHEY and SVGAGI. This chain's CDR3 is CASSPVFTGSYEQYF. The DNA for the CDR3 is TGTGCCAGCAGTCCCGTCTTCACGGGCTCCTACGAGCAGTACTTC.

The chain recombines TRBV19 with TRBJ1-1; 7 bases are a match to TRBD1. CDR1 and CDR2 from the germline V gene are LNHDA and SQIVND (reference sequence). This CDR3 comprises 14 residues. After removal of 7 bases from V and 5 bases from J, the junction contained 10 bases not matched to a gene. CDR3: CASTVQGSGTEAFF. CDR3 in DNA: TGTGCCAGTACCGTACAGGGGTCTGGGACTGAAGCTTTCTTT. The variable domain in full, with the rest retrieved from reference TRBV19 and TRBJ1-1, is DGGITQSPKYLFRKEGQNVTLSCEQNLNHDAMYWYRQDPGQGLRLIYYSQIVNDFQKGDIAEGYSVSREKKESFPLTVTSAQKNPTAFYLCASTVQGSGTEAFFGQGTRLTVV.

The chain joins TRBV18 to TRBJ2-2; D gene uncertain. V was cut by 3 bases and J by 1 base, with 9 bases left in between. The CDR3 extends over 15 amino acids. CDR1 and CDR2 from the germline V gene are KGHSH and LQKENI. CDR3 amino acids: CASSPPGRNTGELFF. As DNA, the CDR3 is TGTGCCAGCTCACCTCCCGGGCGGAACACCGGGGAGCTGTTTTTT.

The chain employs TRBV19 and TRBJ2-3, with 14 bases aligning to TRBD2. Trimming took 5 bases from V and 5 from J; bases not matched to a gene: 12. From germline, CDR1 is LNHDA and CDR2 SQIVND (reference sequence). The CDR3 length is 18 residues. The CDR3 here is CASSPLLGLAGVRDTQYF. The CDR3 nucleotides read TGTGCCAGTAGTCCCTTATTGGGACTAGCGGGAGTGAGAGATACGCAGTATTTT.

A single count supports this clone. The chain combines TRBV4-2 with TRBJ2-1; 8 nucleotides agree with TRBD2. V was clipped by 1 base and J by 15 bases; unmatched bases: 5. CDR3 length equals 12 residues. CDR1 and CDR2 (germline): LGHNA, YNFKEQ. CDR3 in DNA: TGTGCCAGCAGCCAAGGAGCGGGAGAGGTGTTCTTC. This encodes CASSQGAGEVFF.

The chain uses TRBV19 and TRBJ2-1, with D uncertain. This CDR3 is 14 amino acids long. Germline V lookup: CDR1 LNHDA, CDR2 SQIVND (reference sequence). V lost 6 bases and J 0 bases, leaving 9 bases between the germline ends. CDR3 sequence reads: CASRPLDSYNEQFF. The CDR3 DNA is TGTGCCAGTAGGCCGTTGGACTCCTACAATGAGCAGTTCTTC.

The CDR3 region has the DNA TGTGCTAGTGGTTTGTCACCGGGACAGTCTAACTATGGCTACACCTTC. Its protein product is CASGLSPGQSNYGYTF. The J gene is TRBJ1-2, the V gene TRBV12-5; TRBD1 agrees at 7 bases. Germline loops: CDR1 LGHNT, CDR2 FRNRAP. The CDR3 length is 16 residues. V lost 2 bases and J lost 0; bases outside the gene matches: 6.

The chain recombines TRBV12-3 or TRBV12-4 with TRBJ2-3; D unresolved. Trimming removed 8 bases from V and 15 bases from J, with 21 bases in between. The CDR3 contains 12 residues. The CDR3 loop is CASRALGSKQYF. The CDR3 nucleotides read TGTGCCAGCCGTGCTTTGGGGTCGAAGCAATATTTT.

The J gene is TRBJ2-1, the V gene TRBV18; TRBD2 aligns across 8 bases. Germline V gene data show CDR1 as KGHSH and CDR2 as LQKENI. V was pared by 2 bases and J by 4 bases, with 10 bases of the junction left unmatched. CDR3 length equals 17 residues. The DNA for the CDR3 is TGTGCCAGCTCACCAACTACCCCCGGGACTAGTTACAATGAGCAGTTCTTC. Translating it yields CASSPTTPGTSYNEQFF.

The CDR3 sequence is CASSPGTGAFQETQYF. The CDR3 coding sequence is TGTGCCAGCAGCCCGGGGACAGGGGCCTTCCAAGAGACCCAGTACTTC. V and J are TRBV5-4 and TRBJ2-5, with TRBD1 identical over 10 bases. This CDR3 is built from 16 residues. The trim removed 4 bases at V and 1 base at J, leaving 7 bases unmatched. CDR1 and CDR2 (germline): SGHNT, YYREEE (reference sequence).

The V gene is TRBV6-5, the J gene TRBJ1-5, with 7 bases fitting TRBD1. V shed 4 bases, J shed 5 bases, and the junction held 8 bases outside the gene matches. The CDR3 totals 15 residues. Looked up from germline, CDR1 is MNHEY and CDR2 is SVGAGI. As DNA, the CDR3 is TGTGCCAGCAGTTCGGACAGGACAGCCTATCAGCCCCAGCATTTT. Translating it yields CASSSDRTAYQPQHF.

The V gene is TRBV5-4, the J gene TRBJ2-1; D is unclear. V gave up 0 bases and J gave up 7 bases, with 5 bases separating them. The germline CDR1 and CDR2 sequences are SGHNT and YYREEE (reference sequence). CDR3 length: 12 amino acids. CDR3 sequence (DNA): TGTGCCAGCAGCTTGGTCCAGAATGAGCAGTTCTTC. Translating it yields CASSLVQNEQFF.

This clone was counted between two and nine times. The rearrangement joins TRBV6-5 to TRBJ1-1; D gene unclear. Trimming cost V 2 bases and J 4 bases, with 11 bases left between them. Germline V CDR1 and CDR2: MNHEY, SVGAGI. The CDR3 spans 14 residues. The CDR3 DNA follows: TGTGCCAGCAGTTACAATCGAGGGAGCACTGAAGCTTTCTTT. It yields the protein CASSYNRGSTEAFF.

The count of this clone is one. The chain has TRBV5-6 and TRBJ1-6, with D hard to call. V gave up 2 bases and J gave up 10 bases, with 13 bases separating them. In germline, CDR1 is SGHDT, CDR2 YYEEEE. This CDR3 spans 14 amino acids. CDR3 residues: CASSFRARASPLHF. The CDR3 DNA reads TGTGCCAGCAGCTTTCGAGCCCGGGCCTCACCCCTCCACTTT.

The rearrangement uses TRBV27 and TRBJ2-3, with D tentatively TRBD1 (5 bases). The CDR3 extends over 14 amino acids. In germline, CDR1 is MNHEY, CDR2 SMNVEV (reference sequence). The V end was cut by 0 bases, the J end by 1 base, with 5 bases between. In DNA, the CDR3 is TGTGCCAGCAGTTTATCACAGGGCACAGATACGCAGTATTTT. It translates to CASSLSQGTDTQYF.

This clone occurred once. The chain recombines TRBV5-1 with TRBJ2-3; TRBD1 agrees at 10 bases. The CDR3 covers 15 residues. V trimming: 2 bases; J trimming: 5 bases; junction bases outside the gene matches: 5. Looked up from germline, CDR1 is SGHRS and CDR2 is YFSETQ. CDR3 in DNA: TGCGCCAGCAGCTTAGACAGGGGGCAGGGAGATACGCAGTATTTT. This translates into CASSLDRGQGDTQYF.